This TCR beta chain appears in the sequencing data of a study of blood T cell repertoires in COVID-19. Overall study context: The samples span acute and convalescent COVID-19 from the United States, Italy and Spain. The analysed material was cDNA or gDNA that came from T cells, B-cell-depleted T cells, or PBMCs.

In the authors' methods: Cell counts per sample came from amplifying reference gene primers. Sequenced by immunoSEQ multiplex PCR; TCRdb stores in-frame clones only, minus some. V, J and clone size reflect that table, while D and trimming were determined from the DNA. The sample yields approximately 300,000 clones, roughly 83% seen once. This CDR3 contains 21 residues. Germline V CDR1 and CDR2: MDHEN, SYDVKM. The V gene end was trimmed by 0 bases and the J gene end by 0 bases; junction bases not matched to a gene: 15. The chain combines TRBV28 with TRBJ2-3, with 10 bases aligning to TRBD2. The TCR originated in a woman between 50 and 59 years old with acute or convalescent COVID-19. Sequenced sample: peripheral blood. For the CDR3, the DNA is TGTGCCAGCAGTTTATGGTTGGATATGGCTAGCGGGAGCCCTAGCACAGATACGCAGTATTTT. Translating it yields CASSLWLDMASGSPSTDTQYF.